A single sample gave rise to the 5 T cell receptor beta chains below, sequenced in a study of T cell responses to AZD1222 COVID-19 vaccine. Produced via immunoSEQ multiplex PCR; TCRdb's table is partial and in-frame only. The sample lists around 190,000 clones; around 94% were seen once. The source material was peripheral blood, sampled 28 days after the second AZD1222 dose. The origin of the receptors is an adult who received the AZD1222 COVID-19 vaccine.

This chain's CDR3 is CASSLEGQDHGYTF. As DNA, the CDR3 is TGCGCCAGCAGCTTGGAAGGACAGGACCATGGCTACACCTTC. The genes are TRBV5-1 and TRBJ1-2; 7 positions agree with TRBD1. V was clipped by 0 bases and J by 6 bases; unmatched bases: 5. This CDR3 region has 14 residues. The germline V gene encodes CDR1 SGHRS and CDR2 YFSETQ.

V usage is TRBV28 and J usage is TRBJ1-5; D uncertain. Germline CDR1 and CDR2: MDHEN and SYDVKM. CDR3 length equals 15 residues. V was shortened by 5 bases and J by 0 bases, with 11 bases between the two germline ends. The CDR3 coding sequence is TGTGCCAGCAGTCCCCTCAGATATAGCAATCAGCCCCAGCATTTT. This codes for CASSPLRYSNQPQHF. Combining the CDR3 with reference TRBV28 and TRBJ1-5 gives the whole variable domain DVKVTQSSRYLVKRTGEKVFLECVQDMDHENMFWYRQDPGLGLRLIYFSYDVKMKEKGDIPEGYSVSREKKERFSLILESASTNQTSMYLCASSPLRYSNQPQHFGDGTRLSIL.

Concerning this clone: At one boundary the junction diverges from the germline segment, which might be a read error. The V gene is TRBV14, the J gene TRBJ2-2; 9 bases map to TRBD1. CDR1 is SGHDN, CDR2 FVKESK, per germline. The CDR3 runs 15 residues. CDR3 bases: TGTGCCAGCAGGTACAGGGGGCTTAATCACCGGGGAGCTGTTTTT. Translation: CASRYRGLNHRGAVF.

This chain joins TRBV5-1 and TRBJ2-7; 7 bases match TRBD1. CDR1 and CDR2 from the germline V gene are SGHRS and YFSETQ. The CDR3 sequence is 14 residues long. V lost 3 bases, J lost 4 bases, and 7 bases stayed unmatched. CDR3 sequence: CASSSGWGQYEQYF. CDR3 nucleotide sequence: TGCGCCAGCAGCTCAGGGTGGGGACAGTACGAGCAGTACTTC.

This clone was found a few times. The rearrangement joins TRBV6-6 to TRBJ1-5; TRBD1 matches 7 bases. V gave up 7 bases and J gave up 3 bases; unmatched junction bases: 6. CDR3 length: 14 residues. In germline, CDR1 is MNHNY, CDR2 SVGAGI (reference sequence). Here the CDR3 reads CASKRGRDNQPQHF. The CDR3 region has the DNA TGTGCCAGCAAGAGGGGGCGGGACAATCAGCCCCAGCATTTT.